The rows below give T cell receptor beta chains drawn from one sample of a study of blood T cell repertoires in COVID-19. This table comes from immunoSEQ multiplex PCR, and its TCRdb copy is limited to in-frame clones, with some not included. The sample includes roughly 320,000 clones, around 87% seen only once; the top ten take around 1.4%. Input material: peripheral blood. The receptors shown here come from a man aged 70-80 years with acute or convalescent COVID-19. Each CDR3 is given without its conserved first and last residue.

TRBV9	TRBJ1-3	ASSTSVFSGNTIY
TRBV28	TRBJ1-2	ASSLEGQGRGYT
TRBV6-2/TRBV6-3	TRBJ2-3	ASSYQRELDTQY
TRBV3-1/TRBV3-2	TRBJ1-1	ASSRQNTEAF
TRBV29-1	TRBJ1-2	SGYRETSGYT
TRBV9	TRBJ2-7	ASRNLAEEVGYEQY
TRBV9	TRBJ2-7	ASSVASTGNEQY
TRBV10-3	TRBJ2-2	AISGGTGGTGELF
TRBV5-1	TRBJ2-7	ASSGTGGYEQY
TRBV6-4	TRBJ2-7	ASSGNTGAQASFYEQY
TRBV7-9	TRBJ2-2	ASSSQGATGELF
TRBV6-5	TRBJ1-1	ASSRQGRTEAF
TRBV7-9	TRBJ1-2	ASSLFKRGYGYT
TRBV18	TRBJ1-1	ASSPGGQSLNTEAF